The entry below gives a single T cell receptor (beta chain) sequence along with its context. The clone's antigen remains unknown. Base qualities are missing; no much larger clone stands one base away. This entry is derived from a study of shared clonotypes between healthy human individuals (dated by TCRdb to the early 2020s). In terms of the full investigation: A couple of women and a few men aged 18 to 49 years were included in the cohort. Libraries were prepared and TCR repertoires were sequenced by different laboratories using diverse techniques, in order to increase sequencing depth and limit assay-specific biases. To estimate repertoire size and how much clonotypes are shared between individuals, the study performed deep sequencing of blood TCR repertoires from roughly five healthy adults. Each donor's leukapheresis produced roughly between about 0.85 and 10 billion PBMCs. For each donor, three plates each were used for CD4 naive and CD4 memory, two plates were used for CD8 naive, and one plate was used for CD8 memory. On the study overall, not on this receptor specifically: Pairwise subsampling led to the expectation that sequencing depth would affect the degree of clonotype sharing among donors. Clonotypes shared by all four sorted-subset donors showed higher generation probabilities than non-shared clonotypes. Sampling was limited to blood, and TCR repertoires in tissue likely differ from TCR repertoires in blood. The genetic and exposure-history diversity represented was limited by the small number of donors. Estimated clonotype richness was generally larger for naive than for memory subsets. Incomplete sequencing was indicated by rarefaction of sorted-subset datasets, despite the large sequencing depth. When several donors were compared, the shared fraction of clonotypes was around 5% for naive CD4, roughly 3.3% for naive CD8, roughly 2.3% for memory CD4, and less than 0.5% for memory CD8.

CD8 naive samples consisted of CD45RO-negative cells that were positively selected for CCR7, yielding a CD45RA+CCR7+ population without TemRA cells. The donors were healthy, HIV-negative adults who had no recently reported acute infections or vaccinations. Every donor was a Caucasian adult residing in Nashville, Tennessee, USA. After blood collection by leukapheresis, PBMCs were isolated using Ficoll-Histopaque density gradient centrifugation and then cryopreserved in the vapor phase of liquid nitrogen. Analytical flow cytometry was used to check the purity and quantity of each magnetically sorted T cell population. Genomic DNA was isolated from every sorted fraction and measured by UV absorbance on a Nanodrop 2000c. For this chain, trimming is 6 bases at the V end and 6 bases at the J end, and the number of junction bases without a gene match is 16. The germline V gene gives CDR1 as SNHLY and CDR2 as FYNNEI. Its CDR3 holds 18 amino acids, cysteine through phenylalanine. The CDR3 DNA has 54 bases and is translated from base 1.

TCR CDR3 regions were amplified from genomic DNA by multiplex PCR using the deep immunoSEQ assay. Extracted genomic DNA from each cell subset was spread evenly across all wells of several immunoSEQ 96-well plates, with each plate serving as a replicate. For sorted subsets, around 0.2 ug genomic DNA, equal to 30,000 or so T cell genomes, was loaded into each replicate PCR. The purified libraries were quantified using a Qubit 3.0 fluorometer, sized with a Bioanalyzer 2100, and then quantified again using the KAPA Library Quantification kit. Each immunoSEQ 96-well plate was sequenced on its own single-read 150-cycle Illumina NextSeq 550 flow cell. The original pipeline was this. Because only junctional sequences without quality scores were contained in the immunoSEQ output, filtering matching that applied to full-length reads could not be performed. To assign V/J genes and CDR3, sequences were annotated against IMGT germline references using PyIR, a Python wrapper for IgBLAST v1.9. Reads with weak V/J assignments (E-value above 1e-6), missing CDR3, stop codons, out-of-frame junctions, or ambiguous translated residues were removed. V3J clonotypes were defined as sequences sharing the same inferred V gene, J gene, and CDR3 amino acid sequence. Percentage overlap between repertoires was computed as shared unique clonotypes divided by the size of the smaller repertoire. Repertoire richness was assessed with RTK rarefaction, the Chao1 estimator, and Recon v2.1 estimates of unobserved clonotypes. For all TCRbeta clonotypes obtained by the gDNA method from a handful of donors, generation probabilities were computed with OLGA. The immuneACCESS repertoire file appears here via TCRdb, limited to in-frame rearrangements. These files lack a portion of the clones; in checked studies, under half of the deficit traces to unresolved V genes, and the cause of the others is not known. V and J calls and clone size are given by that table; D and trimming were obtained from the DNA. This sample has hundreds of thousands of clones in its table, and approximately 96% of those were observed once. The leading ten clones occupy around 0.21% of the sample.

The chain employs TRBV2 and TRBJ2-2; 10 bases in the junction line up with TRBD2. The clonotype comes from a man younger than 45 in good health. Sequenced sample: naive CD8+ T cells sorted from blood. The cell subset or site label on this specimen signifies: CD45RA+CCR7+. The DNA sequence is TGTGCCAGCAGAGAGTTACTAGCGGGGAGTTCCACCGCCGGGGAGCTGTTTTTT. Its product reads: CASRELLAGSSTAGELFF.